This T cell receptor (beta chain) was observed in a study of Graves' ophthalmopathy and Graves' hyperthyroidism listed by TCRdb under 2018. The study in broad terms: Peripheral blood samples were taken at the time of initial diagnosis, before any treatment was given. A discovery set of more than 90 patients (43 ophthalmopathy, 55 to 60 stable hyperthyroidism) was enrolled to explore V-J signatures distinguishing ophthalmopathy from hyperthyroidism. Once sampling was done, hyperthyroidism patients were given methimazole at a starting dose of 30 mg daily, while ophthalmopathy patients were given high-dose intravenous methylprednisolone. An independent validation cohort was composed of 18 hyperthyroidism patients and roughly 16 patients who later progressed from hyperthyroidism to ophthalmopathy. The study used signatures of the TCR beta repertoire to tell Graves' ophthalmopathy apart from Graves' hyperthyroidism and to predict which patients would progress to ophthalmopathy. In five to seven hyperthyroidism patients, the T-cell repertoire of thyroid tissue was compared with the T-cell repertoire of blood. In total, around 130 blood samples were TCR-sequenced: some 43 ophthalmopathy, some 75 hyperthyroidism and about 17 hyperthyroidism-to-ophthalmopathy patients. The full study reports these points: No statistical method was used to predetermine the sample size, and group allocation was not hidden from the investigators. In cross-validation, the 13-signature model distinguished ophthalmopathy from stable hyperthyroidism with about 90% sensitivity and around 83% specificity, while in the test set the corresponding values were about 80% and 75%. Most of the expanded thyroid clonotypes with a frequency above 0.001 were also detected in blood, and it was suggested that the thyroid immune response may be reflected by blood repertoires. In validation, the model predicted ophthalmopathy progression with nearly 71% sensitivity and about 73% specificity; 12 predicted patients were CT-confirmed with GO in a median of roughly 6.8 months.

For repertoire sequencing, the TCR beta CDR3 regions were amplified from RNA transcripts. HTBI primers and the Qiagen OneStep RT-PCR kit were used in a first-round RT-PCR, which was followed by a second-round multiplex PCR, size selection and purification. Sequencing of the libraries was carried out on an Illumina HiSeq2000 in paired-end mode with 100 bp reads. Processing in the source paper ran as follows. SOAPnuke was used to process the reads, removing any read that contained adapters or uncalled bases, had a mean Phred below 15, or lacked an exact match to the constant primer or identifier. COPE v1.2.5 was used to merge the high-quality paired reads. Each unique nucleotide sequence was treated as a clonotype, and MiTCR v1.1 was used to align the clonotypes to the IMGT TRB V, D and J references. Analysis was restricted to V-J combinations with a frequency above 0.0001, which covered approximately 99% of repertoires. A TCR clonal expansion and chaos score per V-J combination was defined as the ratio of F50 clonal expansion to chaos observed in the TCRdist matrix. Welch's t-statistics and random forest were used to narrow the features down to around 12 V-J combinations, which were then fed into a naive Bayes classifier. The similarity between thyroid and blood repertoires was quantified using the Morisita-Horn index. TCRdb trimmed public reads at Q25 via fastp, called clones via MiXCR and kept in-frame beta chains. Rows are unified per CDR3 protein, each entry keeping the most common DNA and genes. V and J calls and clone size were set by TCRdb, not the authors. Within this sample are around 600,000 distinct CDR3 sequences, with over 40% of them counted one time only. The ten top clones hold about 3.3% of the sample.

Note on this clonotype: Its binding antigen is unknown. A much larger clone is a single base away; this may be a read error.

The ophthalmopathy patients had moderately to severely active disease, with a Clinical Activity Score of 3 or higher, a NOSPECS grade of 4 or higher, and a disease duration of less than 3 months. Patients with other autoimmune diseases, uncontrolled infections, pregnancy or lactation were excluded from the study. Clinical symptoms, serum thyroxine, TRAb, thyroid ultrasound and orbital computed tomography were used for diagnosis. Ficoll-Paque density gradient centrifugation was used to isolate PBMCs from about 9.4 ml of fresh peripheral blood. Trizol reagent was used to extract the total RNA, and its quality was then checked on an Agilent 2100 Bioanalyzer. Material for sequencing was peripheral blood. The origin of this receptor is an adult man with Graves' ophthalmopathy.

The CDR3 here reads CASGAGQGAEAFF. The sequenced DNA: TGCGCCAGCGGCGCCGGACAGGGAGCTGAAGCTTTCTTT. The rearrangement joined TRBV5-1 to TRBJ1-1; 8 bases in the junction line up with TRBD1. V lost 7 bases and J lost 6 bases, and the count of bases not matched to a germline gene is 8. The CDR1 and CDR2 encoded by the germline V gene are SGHRS and YFSETQ. Including cysteine and phenylalanine, the CDR3 has 13 amino acids. This entry keeps only the CDR3 DNA: 39 bases, framed from base 1.